This is a list of T cell receptor beta chains from one sample in a study of blood T cell repertoires in COVID-19. The table came from immunoSEQ multiplex PCR; TCRdb's copy has only in-frame clones and leaves some out. The data contain fewer than 30,000 clones, 65% to 90% of them singletons. The material sequenced was peripheral blood. The receptors here all came from a human donor in a cohort sampled during active COVID-19. Each CDR3 is given with its conserved first and last residue. Each record gives: V gene, D gene, clone size, J gene, CDR3 protein, CDR3 DNA. A D gene is named only where the DNA matches it firmly. For some rows the clone size is stated as once, few or many, or as a class when expanded; others skip it.

TRBV4-3	TRBD1	.	TRBJ1-1	CASSQETGRNTEAFF	TGCGCCAGCAGCCAAGAGACAGGGAGAAACACTGAAGCTTTCTTT
TRBV10-2	.	.	TRBJ1-2	CASSESIIRGNYGYTF	TGCGCCAGCAGTGAGTCGATCATCAGGGGAAACTATGGCTACACCTTC
TRBV25-1	.	.	TRBJ2-1	CASSHNNEQFF	TGTGCCAGCAGTCACAACAATGAGCAGTTCTTC
TRBV4-3	.	once	TRBJ2-2	CASSSGAEAGTGELFF	TGCGCCAGCAGCTCAGGCGCGGAGGCGGGCACCGGGGAGCTGTTTTTT
TRBV28	TRBD2	.	TRBJ2-5	CASSLYTGVAGVRETQYF	TGTGCCAGCAGTTTATACACCGGGGTAGCGGGAGTAAGAGAGACCCAGTACTTC
TRBV7-8	TRBD2	.	TRBJ2-3	CASSSSRASGGTQYF	TGTGCCAGCAGCTCGAGTCGGGCTAGCGGGGGTACGCAGTATTTT
TRBV6-1	TRBD2	.	TRBJ2-5	CASTPSGAGETQYF	TGTGCCAGCACCCCGAGCGGGGCGGGGGAGACCCAGTACTTC
TRBV19	.	.	TRBJ2-5	CASTSRGAGRGQETQYF	TGTGCCAGTACCTCCCGCGGCGCGGGGCGGGGCCAAGAGACCCAGTACTTC
TRBV7-4	TRBD1	.	TRBJ1-4	CASSSGTGNEKLFF	TGTGCCAGCAGCTCCGGGACAGGAAATGAAAAACTGTTTTTT
TRBV5-5	.	.	TRBJ1-1	CASSLARGGNTEAFF	TGTGCCAGCAGCTTGGCCAGAGGGGGTAACACTGAAGCTTTCTTT
TRBV6-1	TRBD2	.	TRBJ2-5	CASSEAPPPSGQETQYF	TGTGCCAGCAGTGAAGCCCCCCCTCCTAGCGGCCAAGAGACCCAGTACTTC
TRBV19	.	.	TRBJ1-4	CASSAPGGLTNEKLFF	TGTGCCAGTAGTGCCCCCGGAGGATTAACTAATGAAAAACTGTTTTTT
TRBV2	.	.	TRBJ1-3	CASSEGGAGNTIYF	TGTGCCAGCAGTGAGGGGGGAGCCGGAAACACCATATATTTT
TRBV7-9	TRBD1	.	TRBJ1-2	CASSLGTGENGYTF	TGTGCCAGCAGCTTAGGGACAGGGGAAAATGGCTACACCTTC
TRBV16	TRBD1	.	TRBJ2-7	CASIPGQGSYEQYF	TGTGCCAGCATCCCGGGACAGGGATCCTACGAGCAGTACTTC
TRBV7-6	TRBD1	once	TRBJ1-1	CASSNKADRANTEAFF	TGTGCCAGCAGTAACAAGGCGGACAGGGCGAACACTGAAGCTTTCTTT
TRBV12-1	.	.	TRBJ2-6	CASAGSNSGANVLTF	TGTGCCAGCGCAGGGTCAAACTCTGGGGCCAACGTCCTGACTTTC